This T cell receptor beta chain was retrieved from a study of T-cell memory formation after mild COVID-19. TCRdb used MiXCR to reprocess the 5' RACE reads, holding one entry per CDR3 protein. Here the sample spans some 290,000 distinct CDR3 sequences, about 16% being singletons. A few counts support this clonotype. This TCR was recovered from a man aged 18 to 29 who had mild COVID-19 (a few samples of this study predate the infection). Cell type and time point are not known. Sequenced: PBMCs or a T cell subset sorted from them (not recorded which).

DNA for the CDR3: TGTGCCAGCAGCTTGGTCAGGGTTTCACCCCTCCACTTT. It yields the protein CASSLVRVSPLHF. This chain joins TRBV5-5 and TRBJ1-6; D is possibly TRBD1 (5 bases). This CDR3 contains 13 residues. Germline loops: CDR1 SGHKS, CDR2 YYEKEE (reference sequence). V lost 0 bases, J lost 9 bases, and 7 bases lay in between.